The rows below give T cell receptor beta chains drawn from one sample of a study of T cell repertoires in cytomegalovirus infection. TCRdb re-called the reads with MiXCR, one entry per CDR3 protein. The table lists nearly 700,000 distinct CDR3 sequences, around 32% of them singletons. These receptors lack a known antigen. Sequencing used cultured PBMCs, obtained from culture after CMV antigen stimulation. Receptors originate from a human donor in good health (CMV status not recorded). Some clones in this sample may be carry-over from other donors' samples. The CDR3 runs from the conserved cysteine through the conserved F or W. The order of the fields is J gene, V gene, clone size, D gene, CDR3 protein, CDR3 DNA. D genes are given only for firm matches. Rows may omit the clone size; those that give it use once, few, many or a size class.

>TRBJ1-6|TRBV28|-|-
CASSSRGENSPLHF
TGTGCCAGCAGTTCCAGGGGCGAAAATTCACCCCTCCACTTT
>TRBJ1-2|TRBV19|-|-
CASHGGTRGFYGYTF
TGTGCCAGTCACGGGGGGACAAGGGGCTTCTATGGCTACACCTTC
>TRBJ1-5|TRBV7-8|few|-
CASSSGGVLPQHF
TGTGCCAGCAGCTCCGGTGGGGTCCTGCCCCAGCATTTT
>TRBJ1-5|TRBV19|-|TRBD1
CASSPGQGIGSNQPQHF
TGTGCCAGTAGTCCAGGACAGGGGATCGGGAGCAATCAGCCCCAGCATTTT
>TRBJ2-6|TRBV7-2|-|-
CASSFTSSGANVLTF
TGTGCCAGCAGCTTTACCAGCTCTGGGGCCAACGTCCTGACTTTC
>TRBJ2-3|TRBV27|-|TRBD1
CASSPLRTGGATDTQYF
TGTGCCAGCAGCCCCTTGAGGACAGGGGGCGCAACAGATACGCAGTATTTT
>TRBJ1-1|TRBV2|once|-
CASRVGLGGDTEAFF
TGTGCCAGCAGAGTGGGCCTTGGGGGGGACACTGAAGCTTTCTTT
>TRBJ2-5|TRBV4-2|few|-
CASSQELGRDQETQYF
TGTGCCAGCAGCCAAGAGCTGGGACGGGACCAAGAGACCCAGTACTTC
>TRBJ2-7|TRBV7-2|few|TRBD2
CASSPSSGTSVEQYF
TGTGCCAGCAGTCCTAGTTCCGGGACTAGCGTCGAGCAGTACTTC
>TRBJ2-2|TRBV6-1|-|TRBD2
CASSGSPSGSVTGELFF
TGTGCCAGCAGTGGCTCCCCTAGCGGGAGTGTCACCGGGGAGCTGTTTTTT
>TRBJ2-1|TRBV12-3/TRBV12-4|-|-
CASGVGRRRRSYNEQFF
TGTGCCAGCGGGGTTGGGCGAAGACGCCGCTCCTACAATGAGCAGTTCTTC
>TRBJ2-7|TRBV7-2|few|-
CASSSLTSYEQYF
TGTGCCAGCAGCTCCCTTACGTCCTACGAGCAGTACTTC
>TRBJ2-2|TRBV6-1|-|-
CASSEGYFTGELFF
TGTGCCAGCAGTGAGGGATATTTCACCGGGGAGCTGTTTTTT
>TRBJ2-5|TRBV7-2|few|-
CASSLVNSGGETQYF
TGTGCCAGCAGCTTAGTTAATAGCGGAGGAGAGACCCAGTACTTC
>TRBJ1-6|TRBV28|-|-
CATAGGILSYNSPLHF
TGTGCCACCGCCGGCGGGATACTCTCCTATAATTCACCCCTCCACTTT
>TRBJ2-3|TRBV4-3|-|-
CASSHLRGDTQYF
TGCGCCAGCAGCCATCTCCGCGGGGATACGCAGTATTTT
>TRBJ2-7|TRBV7-2|few|-
CASRGRGSRLYF
TGTGCCAGCAGGGGTAGGGGGTCGAGACTGTACTTC
>TRBJ1-4|TRBV4-3|few|TRBD1
CASSPRTGGSNEKLFF
TGCGCCAGCAGCCCAAGGACAGGGGGCTCTAATGAAAAACTGTTTTTT
>TRBJ2-3|TRBV12-3/TRBV12-4|-|-
CASSGWGTTDTQYF
TGTGCCAGCTCCGGTTGGGGGACGACAGATACGCAGTATTTT
>TRBJ1-5|TRBV27|-|-
CASSFRRESVGNQPQHF
TGTGCCAGCAGTTTTAGGAGGGAGTCGGTCGGCAATCAGCCCCAGCATTTT
>TRBJ2-1|TRBV6-5|-|-
CASSLGVGVVVSNEQFF
TGTGCCAGCAGCCTCGGGGTGGGAGTAGTGGTTTCCAATGAGCAGTTCTTC
>TRBJ2-1|TRBV7-9|few|TRBD2
CASSLFLAEYNEQFF
TGTGCCAGCAGCTTATTTCTAGCGGAGTACAATGAGCAGTTCTTC
>TRBJ2-1|TRBV6-2/TRBV6-3|-|-
CASSDRSVSSYNEQFF
TGTGCCAGCAGCGACCGATCTGTCAGCTCCTACAATGAGCAGTTCTTC
>TRBJ1-2|TRBV6-1|-|-
CASNQGFDYGYTF
TGTGCCAGCAATCAGGGGTTTGACTATGGCTACACCTTC
>TRBJ2-3|TRBV7-9|many|-
CASRITVRGASTDTQYF
TGTGCCAGCAGAATAACGGTCCGGGGGGCAAGCACAGATACGCAGTATTTT
>TRBJ2-7|TRBV4-3|-|-
CASSQDRGTAYEQYF
TGCGCCAGCAGCCAAGATCGCGGGACCGCCTACGAGCAGTACTTC
>TRBJ2-7|TRBV11-3|-|-
CASSLTTSPPYEQYF
TGTGCCAGCAGCTTAACGACTAGTCCACCCTACGAGCAGTACTTC